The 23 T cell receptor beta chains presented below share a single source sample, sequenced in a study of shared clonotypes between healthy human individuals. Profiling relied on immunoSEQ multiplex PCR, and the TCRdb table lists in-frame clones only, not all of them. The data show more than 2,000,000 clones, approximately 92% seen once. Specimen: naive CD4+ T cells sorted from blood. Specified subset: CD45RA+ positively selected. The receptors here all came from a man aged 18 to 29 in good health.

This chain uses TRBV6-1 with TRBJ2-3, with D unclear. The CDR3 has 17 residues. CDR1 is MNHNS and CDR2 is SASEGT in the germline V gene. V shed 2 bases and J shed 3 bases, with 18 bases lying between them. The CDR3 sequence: CASSERLLRAVTDTQYF. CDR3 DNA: TGTGCCAGCAGTGAACGACTCCTCCGGGCGGTAACAGATACGCAGTATTTT.

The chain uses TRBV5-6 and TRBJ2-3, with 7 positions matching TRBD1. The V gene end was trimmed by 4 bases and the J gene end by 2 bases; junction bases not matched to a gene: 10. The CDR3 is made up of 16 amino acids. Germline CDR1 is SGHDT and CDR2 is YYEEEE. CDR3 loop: CASSGPTGWYTDTQYF. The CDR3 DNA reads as TGTGCCAGCAGCGGGCCGACAGGGTGGTACACAGATACGCAGTATTTT. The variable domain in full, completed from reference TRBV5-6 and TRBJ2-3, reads DAGVTQSPTHLIKTRGQQVTLRCSPKSGHDTVSWYQQALGQGPQFIFQYYEEEERQRGNFPDRFSGHQFPNYSSELNVNALLLGDSALYLCASSGPTGWYTDTQYFGPGTRLTVL.

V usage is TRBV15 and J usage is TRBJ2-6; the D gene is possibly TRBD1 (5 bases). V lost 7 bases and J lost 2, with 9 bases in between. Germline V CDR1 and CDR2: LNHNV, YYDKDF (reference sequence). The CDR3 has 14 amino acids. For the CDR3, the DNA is TGTGCCACCAACAGGCTGGCTGGGGCCAACGTCCTGACTTTC. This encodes CATNRLAGANVLTF.

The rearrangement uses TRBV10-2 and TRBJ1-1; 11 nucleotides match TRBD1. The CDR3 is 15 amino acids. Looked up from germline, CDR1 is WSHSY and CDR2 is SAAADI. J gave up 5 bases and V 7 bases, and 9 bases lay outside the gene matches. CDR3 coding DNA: TGCGCCAGCATTGGACAGGGGGCACCTGGAACTGAAGCTTTCTTT. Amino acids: CASIGQGAPGTEAFF.

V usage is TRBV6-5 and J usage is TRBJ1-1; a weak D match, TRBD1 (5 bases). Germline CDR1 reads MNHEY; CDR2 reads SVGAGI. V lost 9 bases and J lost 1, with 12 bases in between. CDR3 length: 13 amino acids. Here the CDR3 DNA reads TGTGCCAGTTGGGACCGCCGGAACACTGAAGCTTTCTTT. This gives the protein CASWDRRNTEAFF.

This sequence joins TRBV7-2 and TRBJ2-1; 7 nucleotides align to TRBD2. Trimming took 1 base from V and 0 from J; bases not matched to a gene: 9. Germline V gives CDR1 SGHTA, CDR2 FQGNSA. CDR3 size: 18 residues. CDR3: CASSLDPPGLLSYNEQFF. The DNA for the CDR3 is TGTGCCAGCAGCTTAGACCCACCGGGACTACTCTCCTACAATGAGCAGTTCTTC.

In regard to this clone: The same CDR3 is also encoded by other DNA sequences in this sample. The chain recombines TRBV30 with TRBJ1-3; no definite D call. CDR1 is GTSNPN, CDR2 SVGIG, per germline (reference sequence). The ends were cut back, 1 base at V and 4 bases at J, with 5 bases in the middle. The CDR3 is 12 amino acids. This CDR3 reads CAWSGGGNTIYF. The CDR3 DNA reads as TGTGCCTGGAGTGGCGGAGGAAACACCATATATTTT.

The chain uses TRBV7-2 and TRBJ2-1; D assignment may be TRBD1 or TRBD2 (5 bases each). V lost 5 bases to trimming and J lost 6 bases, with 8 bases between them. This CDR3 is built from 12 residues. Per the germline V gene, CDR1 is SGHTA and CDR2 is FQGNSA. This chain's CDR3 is CASSGTRNEQFF. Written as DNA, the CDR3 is TGTGCCAGCAGCGGGACCCGCAATGAGCAGTTCTTC.

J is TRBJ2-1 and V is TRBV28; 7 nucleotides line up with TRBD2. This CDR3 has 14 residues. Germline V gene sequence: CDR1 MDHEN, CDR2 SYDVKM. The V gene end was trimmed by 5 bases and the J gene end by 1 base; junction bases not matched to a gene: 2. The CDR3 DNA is TGTGCCAGCAGTCGACTAGCATCCTACAATGAGCAGTTCTTC. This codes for CASSRLASYNEQFF.

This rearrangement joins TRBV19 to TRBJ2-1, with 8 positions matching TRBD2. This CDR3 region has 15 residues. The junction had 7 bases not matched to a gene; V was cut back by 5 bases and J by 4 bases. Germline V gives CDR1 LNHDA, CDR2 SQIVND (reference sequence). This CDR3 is CASSRTSGAYNEQFF. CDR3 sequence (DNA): TGTGCCAGTAGTCGAACTAGCGGAGCTTACAATGAGCAGTTCTTC.

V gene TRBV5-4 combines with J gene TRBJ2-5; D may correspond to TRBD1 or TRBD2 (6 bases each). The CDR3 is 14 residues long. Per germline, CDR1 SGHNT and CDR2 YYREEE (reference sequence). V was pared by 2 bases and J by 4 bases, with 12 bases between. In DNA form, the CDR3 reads TGTGCCAGCAGCTTAGGGGGGTTTACAGAGACCCAGTACTTC. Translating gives CASSLGGFTETQYF. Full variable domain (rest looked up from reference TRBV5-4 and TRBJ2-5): ETGVTQSPTHLIKTRGQQVTLRCSSQSGHNTVSWYQQALGQGPQFIFQYYREEENGRGNFPPRFSGLQFPNYSSELNVNALELDDSALYLCASSLGGFTETQYFGPGTRLLVL.

For the CDR3, the DNA is TGCGCCAGCAGCCAAGGGTTGGGTAACACTGAAGCTTTCTTT. Encoded protein: CASSQGLGNTEAFF. V and J are TRBV4-3 and TRBJ1-1; no clear D gene. V lost 1 base to trimming and J lost 2 bases, with 8 bases between them. This CDR3 is 14 amino acids long. Looked up from germline, CDR1 is LGHNA and CDR2 is YSLEER.

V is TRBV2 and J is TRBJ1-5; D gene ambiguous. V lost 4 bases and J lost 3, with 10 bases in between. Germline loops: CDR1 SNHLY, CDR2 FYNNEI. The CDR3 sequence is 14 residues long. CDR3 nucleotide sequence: TGTGCCAGCAGTGGTAACAGCATCAATCAGCCCCAGCATTTT. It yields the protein CASSGNSINQPQHF.

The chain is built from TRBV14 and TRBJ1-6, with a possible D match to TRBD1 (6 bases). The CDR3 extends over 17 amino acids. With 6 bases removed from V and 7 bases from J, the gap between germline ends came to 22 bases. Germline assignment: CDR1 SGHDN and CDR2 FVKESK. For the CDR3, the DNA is TGTGCCAGCAGAACAGGGAGTAGTGACGTGCGGAATTCACCCCTCCACTTT. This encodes CASRTGSSDVRNSPLHF.

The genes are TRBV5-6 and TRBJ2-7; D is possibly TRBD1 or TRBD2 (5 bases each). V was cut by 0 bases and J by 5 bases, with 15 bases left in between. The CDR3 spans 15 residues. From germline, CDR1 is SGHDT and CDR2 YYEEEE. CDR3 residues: CASSLVGPRRNEQYF. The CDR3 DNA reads TGTGCCAGCAGCTTGGTGGGACCCCGACGAAACGAGCAGTACTTC. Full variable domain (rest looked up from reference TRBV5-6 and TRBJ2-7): DAGVTQSPTHLIKTRGQQVTLRCSPKSGHDTVSWYQQALGQGPQFIFQYYEEEERQRGNFPDRFSGHQFPNYSSELNVNALLLGDSALYLCASSLVGPRRNEQYFGPGTRLTVT.

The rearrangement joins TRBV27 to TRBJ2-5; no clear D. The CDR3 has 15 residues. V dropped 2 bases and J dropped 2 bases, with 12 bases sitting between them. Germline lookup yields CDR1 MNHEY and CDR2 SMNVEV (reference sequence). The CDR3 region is CASSLMVGLQETQYF. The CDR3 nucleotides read TGTGCCAGCAGTTTAATGGTTGGGCTTCAAGAGACCCAGTACTTC.

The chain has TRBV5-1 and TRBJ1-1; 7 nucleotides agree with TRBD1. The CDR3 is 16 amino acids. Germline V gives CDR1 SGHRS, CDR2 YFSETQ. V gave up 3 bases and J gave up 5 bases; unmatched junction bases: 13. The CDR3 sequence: CASSSRASGTATEAFF. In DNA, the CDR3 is TGCGCCAGCAGCTCGCGAGCCTCTGGGACAGCTACTGAAGCTTTCTTT.

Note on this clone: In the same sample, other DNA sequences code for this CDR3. CDR3 sequence reads: CASSLAGETQYF. The CDR3 bases are TGTGCCAGCAGCTTAGCTGGGGAGACCCAGTACTTC. The genes are TRBV7-6 and TRBJ2-5; D gene unclear. The CDR3 totals 12 residues. Germline V gene lookup returns CDR1 SGHVS and CDR2 FNYEAQ. V dropped 0 bases and J dropped 5 bases, with 4 bases sitting between them.

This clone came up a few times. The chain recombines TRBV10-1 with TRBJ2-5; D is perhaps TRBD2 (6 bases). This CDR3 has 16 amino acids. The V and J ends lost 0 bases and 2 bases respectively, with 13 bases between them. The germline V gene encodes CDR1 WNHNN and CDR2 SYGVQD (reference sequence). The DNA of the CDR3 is TGCGCCAGCAGTGAGTCTGGCTATCGGGGGCAAGAGACCCAGTACTTC. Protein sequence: CASSESGYRGQETQYF.

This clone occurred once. Written as DNA, the CDR3 is TGTGCCAGCAGTTTAGGTGACAGGGTGGGTCAGCCCCAGCATTTT. Amino acids: CASSLGDRVGQPQHF. This chain connects TRBV27 to TRBJ1-5; 7 nucleotides match TRBD1. This CDR3 spans 15 amino acids. Germline V gene lookup returns CDR1 MNHEY and CDR2 SMNVEV (reference sequence). The trim removed 2 bases at V and 6 bases at J, leaving 7 bases unmatched.

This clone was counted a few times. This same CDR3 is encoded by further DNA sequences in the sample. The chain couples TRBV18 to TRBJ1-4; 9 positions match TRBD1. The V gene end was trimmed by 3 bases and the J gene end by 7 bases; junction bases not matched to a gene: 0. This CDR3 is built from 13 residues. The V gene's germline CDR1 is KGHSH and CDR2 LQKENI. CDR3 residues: CASSPGQGEKLFF. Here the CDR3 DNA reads TGTGCCAGCTCACCGGGACAGGGTGAAAAACTGTTTTTT.

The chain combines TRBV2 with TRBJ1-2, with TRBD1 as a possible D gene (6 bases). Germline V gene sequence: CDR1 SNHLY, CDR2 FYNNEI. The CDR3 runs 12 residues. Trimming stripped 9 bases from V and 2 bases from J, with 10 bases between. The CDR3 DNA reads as TGTGCCAGTTCGACAGGAAACTATGGCTACACCTTC. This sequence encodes CASSTGNYGYTF.

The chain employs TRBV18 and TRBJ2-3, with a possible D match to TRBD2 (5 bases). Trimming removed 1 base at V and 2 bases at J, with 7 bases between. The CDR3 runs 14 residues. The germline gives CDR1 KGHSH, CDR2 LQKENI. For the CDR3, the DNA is TGTGCCAGCTCACCACGGACTGCCACAGATACGCAGTATTTT. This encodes CASSPRTATDTQYF. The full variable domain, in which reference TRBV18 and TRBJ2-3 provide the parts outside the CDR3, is NAGVMQNPRHLVRRRGQEARLRCSPMKGHSHVYWYRQLPEEGLKFMVYLQKENIIDESGMPKERFSAEFPKEGPSILRIQQVVRGDSAAYFCASSPRTATDTQYFGPGTRLTVL.